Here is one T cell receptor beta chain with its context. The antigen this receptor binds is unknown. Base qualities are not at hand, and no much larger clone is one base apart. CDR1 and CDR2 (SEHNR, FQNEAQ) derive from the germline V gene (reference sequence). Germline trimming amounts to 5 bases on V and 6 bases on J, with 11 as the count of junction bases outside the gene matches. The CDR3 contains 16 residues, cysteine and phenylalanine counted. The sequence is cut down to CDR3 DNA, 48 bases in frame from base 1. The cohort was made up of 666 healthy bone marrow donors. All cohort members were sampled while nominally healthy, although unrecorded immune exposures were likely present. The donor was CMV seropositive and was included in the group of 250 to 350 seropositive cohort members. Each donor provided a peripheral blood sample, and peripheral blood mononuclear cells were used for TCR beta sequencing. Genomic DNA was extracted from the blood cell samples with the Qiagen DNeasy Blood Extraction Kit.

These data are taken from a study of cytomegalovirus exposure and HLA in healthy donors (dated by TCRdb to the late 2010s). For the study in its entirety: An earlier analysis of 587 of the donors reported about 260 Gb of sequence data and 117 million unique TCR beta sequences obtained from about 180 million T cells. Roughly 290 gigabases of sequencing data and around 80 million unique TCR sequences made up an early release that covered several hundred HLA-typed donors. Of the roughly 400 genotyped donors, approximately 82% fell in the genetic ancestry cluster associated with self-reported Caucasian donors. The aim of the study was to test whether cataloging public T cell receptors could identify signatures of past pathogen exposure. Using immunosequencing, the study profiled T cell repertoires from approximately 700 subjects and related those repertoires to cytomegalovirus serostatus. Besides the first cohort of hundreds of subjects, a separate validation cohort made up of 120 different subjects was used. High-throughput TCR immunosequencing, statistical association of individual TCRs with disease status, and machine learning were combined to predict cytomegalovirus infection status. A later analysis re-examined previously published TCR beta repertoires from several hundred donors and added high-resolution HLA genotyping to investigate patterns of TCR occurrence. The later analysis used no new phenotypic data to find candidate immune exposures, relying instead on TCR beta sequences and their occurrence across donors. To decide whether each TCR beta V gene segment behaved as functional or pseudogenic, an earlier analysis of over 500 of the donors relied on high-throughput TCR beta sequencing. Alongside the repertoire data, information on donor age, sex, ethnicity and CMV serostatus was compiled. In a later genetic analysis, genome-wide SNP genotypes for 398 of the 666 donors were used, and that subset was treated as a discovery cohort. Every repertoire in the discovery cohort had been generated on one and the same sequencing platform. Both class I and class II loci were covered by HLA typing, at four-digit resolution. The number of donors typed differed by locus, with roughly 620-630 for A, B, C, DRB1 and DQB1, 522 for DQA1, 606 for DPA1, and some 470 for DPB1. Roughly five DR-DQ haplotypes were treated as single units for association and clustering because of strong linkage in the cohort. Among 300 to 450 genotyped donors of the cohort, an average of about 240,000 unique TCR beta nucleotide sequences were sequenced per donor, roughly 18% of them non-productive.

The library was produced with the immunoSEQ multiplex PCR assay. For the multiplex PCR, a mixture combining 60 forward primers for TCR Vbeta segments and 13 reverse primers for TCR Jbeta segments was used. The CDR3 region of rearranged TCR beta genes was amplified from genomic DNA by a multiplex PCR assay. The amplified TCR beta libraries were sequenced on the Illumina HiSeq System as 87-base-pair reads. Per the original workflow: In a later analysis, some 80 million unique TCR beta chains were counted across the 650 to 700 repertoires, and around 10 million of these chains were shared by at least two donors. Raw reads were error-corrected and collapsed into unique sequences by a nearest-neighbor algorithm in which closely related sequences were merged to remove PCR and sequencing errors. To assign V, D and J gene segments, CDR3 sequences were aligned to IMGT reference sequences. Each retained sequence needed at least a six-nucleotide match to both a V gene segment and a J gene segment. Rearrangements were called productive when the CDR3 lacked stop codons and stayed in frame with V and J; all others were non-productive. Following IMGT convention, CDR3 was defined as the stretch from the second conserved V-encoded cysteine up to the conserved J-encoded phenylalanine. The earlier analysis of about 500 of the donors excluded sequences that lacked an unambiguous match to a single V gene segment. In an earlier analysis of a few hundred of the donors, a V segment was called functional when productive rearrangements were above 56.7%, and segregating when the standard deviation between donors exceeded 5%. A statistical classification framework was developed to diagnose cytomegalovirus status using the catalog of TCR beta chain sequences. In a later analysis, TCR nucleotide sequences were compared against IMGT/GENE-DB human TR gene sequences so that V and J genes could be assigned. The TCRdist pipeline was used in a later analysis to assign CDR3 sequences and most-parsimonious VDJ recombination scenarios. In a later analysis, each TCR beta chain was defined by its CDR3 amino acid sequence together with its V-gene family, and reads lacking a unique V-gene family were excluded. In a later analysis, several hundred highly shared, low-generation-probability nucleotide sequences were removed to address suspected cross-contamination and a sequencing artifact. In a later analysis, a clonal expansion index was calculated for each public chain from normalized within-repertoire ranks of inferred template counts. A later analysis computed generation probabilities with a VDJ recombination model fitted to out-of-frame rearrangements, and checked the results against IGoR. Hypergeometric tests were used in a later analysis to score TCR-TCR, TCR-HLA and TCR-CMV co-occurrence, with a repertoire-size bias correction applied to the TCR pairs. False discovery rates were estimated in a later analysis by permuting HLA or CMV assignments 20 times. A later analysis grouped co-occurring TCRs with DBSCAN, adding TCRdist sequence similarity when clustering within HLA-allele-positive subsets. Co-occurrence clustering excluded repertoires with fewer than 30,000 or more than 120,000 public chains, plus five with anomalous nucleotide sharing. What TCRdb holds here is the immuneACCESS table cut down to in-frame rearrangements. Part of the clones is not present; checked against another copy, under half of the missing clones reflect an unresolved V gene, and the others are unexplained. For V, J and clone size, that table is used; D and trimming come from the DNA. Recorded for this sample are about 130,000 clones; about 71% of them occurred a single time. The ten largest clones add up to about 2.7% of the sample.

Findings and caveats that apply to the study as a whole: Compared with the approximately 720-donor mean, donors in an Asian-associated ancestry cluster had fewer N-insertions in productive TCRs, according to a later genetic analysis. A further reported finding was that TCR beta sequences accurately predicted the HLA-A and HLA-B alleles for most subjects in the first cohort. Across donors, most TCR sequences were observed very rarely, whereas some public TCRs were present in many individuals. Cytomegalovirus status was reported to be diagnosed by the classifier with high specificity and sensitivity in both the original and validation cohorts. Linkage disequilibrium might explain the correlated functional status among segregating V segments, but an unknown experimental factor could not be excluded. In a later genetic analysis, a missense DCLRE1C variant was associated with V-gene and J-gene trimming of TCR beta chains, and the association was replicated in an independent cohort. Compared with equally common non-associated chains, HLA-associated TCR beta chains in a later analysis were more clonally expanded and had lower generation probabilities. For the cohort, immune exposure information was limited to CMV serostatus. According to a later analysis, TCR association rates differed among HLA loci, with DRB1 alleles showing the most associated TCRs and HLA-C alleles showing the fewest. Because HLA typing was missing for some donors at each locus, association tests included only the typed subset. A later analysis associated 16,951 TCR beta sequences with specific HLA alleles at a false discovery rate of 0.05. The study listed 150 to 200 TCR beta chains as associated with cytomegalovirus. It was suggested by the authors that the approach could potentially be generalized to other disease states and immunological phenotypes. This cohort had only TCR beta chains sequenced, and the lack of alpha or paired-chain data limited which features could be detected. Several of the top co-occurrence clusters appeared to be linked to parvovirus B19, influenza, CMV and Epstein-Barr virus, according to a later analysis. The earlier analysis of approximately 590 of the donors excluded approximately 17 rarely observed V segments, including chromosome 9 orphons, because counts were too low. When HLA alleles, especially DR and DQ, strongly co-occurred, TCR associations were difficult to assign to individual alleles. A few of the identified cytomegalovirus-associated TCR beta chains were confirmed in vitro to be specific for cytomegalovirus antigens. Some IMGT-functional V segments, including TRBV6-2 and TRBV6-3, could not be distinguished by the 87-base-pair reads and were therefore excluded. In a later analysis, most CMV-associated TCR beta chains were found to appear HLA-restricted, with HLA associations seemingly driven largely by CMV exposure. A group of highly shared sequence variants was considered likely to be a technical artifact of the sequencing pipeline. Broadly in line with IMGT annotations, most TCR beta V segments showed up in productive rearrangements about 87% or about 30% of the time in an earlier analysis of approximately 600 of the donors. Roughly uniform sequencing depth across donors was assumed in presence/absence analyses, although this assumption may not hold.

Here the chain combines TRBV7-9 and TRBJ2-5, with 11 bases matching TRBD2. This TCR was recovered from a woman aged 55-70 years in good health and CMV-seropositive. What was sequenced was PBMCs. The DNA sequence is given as TGTGCCAGCAGCCCGAGACTAGCGGGGTTGGGGCAGACCCAGTACTTC. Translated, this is CASSPRLAGLGQTQYF.